This T cell receptor (beta chain) is drawn from a study of Graves' ophthalmopathy and Graves' hyperthyroidism. Findings of the study overall: The model reached 65% to 71% sensitivity and roughly 72% specificity for predicting ophthalmopathy progression.

This clonotype has at least ten counts. What it recognizes is unknown. The V end was cut by 6 bases, the J end by 6 bases, with 15 bases between. The CDR3 has 13 residues. Ophthalmopathy donors' eye disease showed moderate-to-severe activity, CAS of at least 3, NOSPECS of at least 4 and duration under 3 months. Lactation, pregnancy, uncontrolled infections and other autoimmune diseases were all grounds for excluding patients. Amplifying from RNA transcripts, the study obtained TCR beta CDR3 regions. The authors performed first-round RT-PCR with HTBI primers and then a second-round multiplex PCR. TCRdb re-called the multiplex PCR reads through MiXCR, storing one row per CDR3 protein. The sample records under 350,000 distinct CDR3 sequences, roughly 15% being singletons.

The sequence was collected from an adult man with Graves' ophthalmopathy. The chain combines TRBV12-3 or TRBV12-4 with TRBJ2-7; D not resolved. The sample consisted of peripheral blood. In nucleotides, the CDR3 is TGTGCCAGCAGCCTGCTCGGGTCGGCCGAGCAGTACTTC. Amino acid sequence: CASSLLGSAEQYF.